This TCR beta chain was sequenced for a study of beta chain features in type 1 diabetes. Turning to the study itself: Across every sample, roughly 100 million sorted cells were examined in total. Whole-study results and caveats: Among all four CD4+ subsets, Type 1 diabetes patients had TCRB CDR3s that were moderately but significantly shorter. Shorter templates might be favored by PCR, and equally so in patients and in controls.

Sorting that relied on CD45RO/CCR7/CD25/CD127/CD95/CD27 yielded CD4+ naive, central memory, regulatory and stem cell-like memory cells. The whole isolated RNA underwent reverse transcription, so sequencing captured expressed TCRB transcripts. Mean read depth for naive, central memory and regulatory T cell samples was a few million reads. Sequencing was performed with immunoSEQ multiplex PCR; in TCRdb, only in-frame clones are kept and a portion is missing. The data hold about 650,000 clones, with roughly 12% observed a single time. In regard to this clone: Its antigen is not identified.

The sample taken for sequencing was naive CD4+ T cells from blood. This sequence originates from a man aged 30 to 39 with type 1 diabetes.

The CDR3 bases are TGCGCCAGCAGCCAAGAAATCGGACAGTATAATTCACCCCTCCACTTT. Protein product: CASSQEIGQYNSPLHF. The chain couples TRBV4-3 to TRBJ1-6; a possible D gene is TRBD1 (6 bases). Germline values: CDR1 LGHNA, CDR2 YSLEER. The CDR3 covers 16 residues. The ends were cut back, 0 bases at V and 4 bases at J, with 10 bases in the middle.